This is a list of T cell receptor beta chains from one sample in a study of blood T cell repertoires in COVID-19. Some clones are missing from TCRdb's copy, which holds only in-frame ones; the method was immunoSEQ multiplex PCR. The data hold 200,000 to 300,000 clones, with about four fifths observed a single time. The sample comprised peripheral blood. These receptors originate from a woman older than 75 with acute or convalescent COVID-19. Both conserved end residues are part of each CDR3. A D gene is named only where the DNA matches it firmly. Size tells how often a clone was seen (once, few, many) or the class of an expanded clone, and some rows leave it out.

size	D	V	J	DNA	CDR3
-	-	TRBV18	TRBJ1-5	TGTGCCAGCTCGGCAGGGGAAAATCAGCCCCAGCATTTT	CASSAGENQPQHF
-	-	TRBV7-2	TRBJ1-5	TGTGCCAGCAGCACGGACAAAAATCAGCCCCAGCATTTT	CASSTDKNQPQHF
-	-	TRBV30	TRBJ1-5	TGTGCCTGGAGTGTGGGGACAAGAAATCAGCCCCAGCATTTT	CAWSVGTRNQPQHF
-	-	TRBV18	TRBJ1-1	TGTGCCAGCTCACCCAGGGAGGGCAGGACTGAAGCTTTCTTT	CASSPREGRTEAFF
once	-	TRBV5-5	TRBJ1-6	TGTGCCAGCAGCTCCGCCACGGGAATTCAGTCCCTCCACTTT	CASSSATGIQSLHF
few	-	TRBV3-1/TRBV3-2	TRBJ1-2	TGTGCCAGCAGCCACTCACAGGCCTCTAGGTATGGCTACACCTTC	CASSHSQASRYGYTF
once	-	TRBV3-1/TRBV3-2	TRBJ1-2	TGTGCCAGCAGCCCGAGGGACACAAGTAACTATGGCTACACCTTC	CASSPRDTSNYGYTF
-	-	TRBV18	TRBJ2-4	TGTGCCAGCTCACCACCGGACGGGGGGCGCGGCAAAAACATTCAGTACTTC	CASSPPDGGRGKNIQYF
-	TRBD1	TRBV2	TRBJ1-5	TGTGCCAGCAGGGACAGGGATGTGGGCAATCAGCCCCAGCATTTT	CASRDRDVGNQPQHF
once	-	TRBV2	TRBJ1-6	TGTGCCAGCCTCTTGGAGGGGAGGAATTCACCCCTCCACTTT	CASLLEGRNSPLHF
-	TRBD1	TRBV18	TRBJ1-1	TGTGCCAGCTCAACACTTGGGACAGTCATGAACACTGAAGCTTTCTTT	CASSTLGTVMNTEAFF
-	TRBD1	TRBV6-1	TRBJ2-7	TGTGCCAGCAGTGAAAGGCCGTGGACAGGGAGCTCCTACGAGCAGTACTTC	CASSERPWTGSSYEQYF
-	TRBD2	TRBV28	TRBJ2-2	TGTGCCAGCAGTTTATATGCTAGCGGGGGGATCAACACCGGGGAGCTGTTTTTT	CASSLYASGGINTGELFF
-	-	TRBV5-1	TRBJ2-2	TGCGCCAGCAGCCCCCGTGGAGGGGGCGACACCGGGGAGCTGTTTTTT	CASSPRGGGDTGELFF
-	-	TRBV15	TRBJ2-1	TGTGCCACCAGCAGAGATTTCCCCGCGGATGAGCAGTTCTTC	CATSRDFPADEQFF
-	-	TRBV24-1	TRBJ2-2	TGTGCCACCAGTGATTTCGCAGGCTCAGGGAACGGGGAGCTGTTTTTT	CATSDFAGSGNGELFF
-	-	TRBV18	TRBJ1-2	TGTGCCAGCTCACCGGGGGAGGGATATGGCTACACCTTC	CASSPGEGYGYTF
-	TRBD1	TRBV7-3	TRBJ1-6	TGTGCCAGCAGCCTACAGGGGAGTAATTCACCCCTCCACTTT	CASSLQGSNSPLHF
-	-	TRBV28	TRBJ2-2	TGTGCCAGCAGTTTTCACGGGGGCACCGGGGAGCTGTTTTTT	CASSFHGGTGELFF
-	-	TRBV6-6	TRBJ2-7	TGTGCCAGCAGCCACCTCGGACAGCCATACGAGCAGTACTTC	CASSHLGQPYEQYF
-	TRBD2	TRBV7-2	TRBJ2-2	TGTGCCAGCAGCCGCCGCGGGGGTAGTGTTCGGGAGCTGTTTTTT	CASSRRGGSVRELFF
-	TRBD1	TRBV5-1	TRBJ1-1	TGCGCCAGCAGCACGGGACAGGGGACCGCTGAAGCTTTCTTT	CASSTGQGTAEAFF
-	TRBD2	TRBV30	TRBJ2-5	TGTGCCTGGAGTGCCGGACTAGCGGATTTAGAGACCCAGTACTTC	CAWSAGLADLETQYF
-	-	TRBV6-5	TRBJ1-5	TGTGCCAGCAGCACGACAATGGGCAATCAGCCCCAGCATTTT	CASSTTMGNQPQHF
-	-	TRBV2	TRBJ2-7	TGTGCCAGCAAGTTTTCGAGGGCTAGCAAATACGAGCAGTACTTC	CASKFSRASKYEQYF
-	-	TRBV7-9	TRBJ1-5	TGTGCCAGCAGCTTAGGGGAGGGGCCAGGCAATCAGCCCCAGCATTTT	CASSLGEGPGNQPQHF
few	-	TRBV2	TRBJ1-6	TGTGCCAGCAGGGAAAGGGGGAAGTATAATTCACCCCTCCACTTT	CASRERGKYNSPLHF
-	TRBD1	TRBV3-1/TRBV3-2	TRBJ2-6	TGTGCCAGCAGCCCCCGGGACAGGGGTCCTGGGGCCAACGTCCTGACTTTC	CASSPRDRGPGANVLTF
-	-	TRBV7-3	TRBJ1-5	TGTGCCAGCAGCCCGGGTCATCAGCCCCAGCATTTT	CASSPGHQPQHF